The 5 T cell receptor beta chains given below trace back to one sample, sequenced in a study of post-analysis software for immune sequencing data. These TCRs' antigens remain unknown. Study-level points and caveats: In patients, five TRBV segments were more frequent than in controls, with TRBV5-6, TRBV5-1 and TRBV20-1 among them.

The TCR beta cDNA libraries carried unique molecular identifiers. Each CDR3 protein gets one entry after TCRdb re-called the PCR reads with MiXCR. Of 820,000 or so distinct CDR3 sequences in the sample, roughly half were seen once. Sequences were obtained from blood. Receptors were obtained from a girl aged 5-17 years with multiple sclerosis.

This clonotype turned up a few times. V gene TRBV7-3 combines with J gene TRBJ1-2, with D possibly being TRBD1 (5 bases). CDR1 and CDR2 (germline): SGHTA, FQGTGA. CDR3 length: 13 amino acids. Trimming cost V 5 bases and J 5 bases, with 12 bases left between them. CDR3 sequence: CASSPFGGYGYTF. The CDR3 DNA sequence: TGTGCCAGCAGCCCGTTTGGGGGTTATGGCTACACCTTC.

This clonotype was recorded a few times. The chain is built from TRBV7-8 and TRBJ2-7, with D unclear. The ends were cut back, 1 base at V and 0 bases at J, with 10 bases in the middle. CDR3 length: 15 amino acids. Per germline, CDR1 SGHVS and CDR2 FQNEAQ. The CDR3 DNA reads as TGTGCCAGCAGCTTAGGAATCCGGAACTCCTACGAGCAGTACTTC. This sequence encodes CASSLGIRNSYEQYF. The whole variable domain, remainder taken from reference TRBV7-8 and TRBJ2-7, is GAGVSQSPRYKVAKRGQDVALRCDPISGHVSLFWYQQALGQGPEFLTYFQNEAQLDKSGLPSDRFFAERPEGSVSTLKIQRTQQEDSAVYLCASSLGIRNSYEQYFGPGTRLTVT.

Only a few counts were recorded for this clonotype. The V and J genes are TRBV15 and TRBJ2-3; D gene unclear. The CDR3 spans 13 residues. Germline values: CDR1 LNHNV, CDR2 YYDKDF (reference sequence). Deletions cut 4 bases from V and 2 bases from J, with 7 bases between. This CDR3 reads CATSNRDTDTQYF. CDR3 sequence (DNA): TGTGCCACCAGCAATAGAGACACAGATACGCAGTATTTT.

In this sample, this clonotype turned up once. The chain uses TRBV20-1 and TRBJ2-2; TRBD2 agrees at 13 bases. In germline, CDR1 is DFQATT, CDR2 SNEGSKA (reference sequence). V dropped 3 bases and J dropped 0; count of bases not matched to a gene: 19. The CDR3 sequence is 22 residues long. CDR3 protein: CSARTTPLDKGLAGTNTGELFF. In nucleotides, the CDR3 is TGCAGTGCTAGGACGACCCCACTGGATAAGGGACTAGCGGGAACGAACACCGGGGAGCTGTTTTTT.

The J gene is TRBJ2-7, the V gene TRBV20-1; 12 bases match TRBD2. J lost 4 bases, V lost 6 bases, and 7 bases had no gene match. Germline values: CDR1 DFQATT, CDR2 SNEGSKA (reference sequence). The CDR3 consists of 14 residues. CDR3: CSAPGTSGLYEQYF. In DNA form, the CDR3 reads TGCAGTGCCCCCGGGACTAGCGGGTTATACGAGCAGTACTTC.